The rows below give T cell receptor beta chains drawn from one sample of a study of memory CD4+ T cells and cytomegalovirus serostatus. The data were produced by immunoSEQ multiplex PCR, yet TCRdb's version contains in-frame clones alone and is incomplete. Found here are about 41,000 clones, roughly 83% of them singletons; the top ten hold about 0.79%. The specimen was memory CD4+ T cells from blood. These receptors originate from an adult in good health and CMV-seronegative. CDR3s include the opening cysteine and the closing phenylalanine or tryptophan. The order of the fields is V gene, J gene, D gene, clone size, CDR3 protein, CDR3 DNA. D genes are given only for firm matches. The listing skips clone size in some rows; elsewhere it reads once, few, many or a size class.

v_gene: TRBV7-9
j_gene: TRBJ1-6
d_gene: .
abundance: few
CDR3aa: CASSFGDTHSPLHF
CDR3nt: TGTGCCAGCAGCTTCGGGGACACTCATTCACCCCTCCACTTT

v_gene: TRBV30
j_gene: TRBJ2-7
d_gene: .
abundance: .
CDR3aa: CAWSFQGYEQYF
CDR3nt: TGTGCCTGGTCTTTCCAAGGATACGAGCAGTACTTC

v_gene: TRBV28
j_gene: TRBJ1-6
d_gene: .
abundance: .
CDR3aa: CASSPSTGIYSPLHF
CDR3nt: TGTGCCAGCAGTCCCTCGACAGGAATCTATTCACCCCTCCACTTT

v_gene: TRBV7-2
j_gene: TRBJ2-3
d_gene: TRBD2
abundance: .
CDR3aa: CASRSKLAGGRNTQYF
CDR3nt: TGTGCCAGCAGATCGAAACTAGCGGGGGGGCGTAATACGCAGTATTTT

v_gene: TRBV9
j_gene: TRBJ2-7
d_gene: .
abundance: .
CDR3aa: CASSLREGVAYEQYF
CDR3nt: TGTGCCAGCAGCCTCAGGGAAGGGGTAGCCTACGAGCAGTACTTC

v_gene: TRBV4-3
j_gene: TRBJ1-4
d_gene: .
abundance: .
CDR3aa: CASSPRVTNEKLFF
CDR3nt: TGCGCCAGCAGCCCCAGGGTAACTAATGAAAAACTGTTTTTT

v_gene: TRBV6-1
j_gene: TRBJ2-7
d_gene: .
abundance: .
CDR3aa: CASKTLLSSYEQYF
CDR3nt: TGTGCCAGCAAGACACTCCTCAGCTCCTACGAGCAGTACTTC

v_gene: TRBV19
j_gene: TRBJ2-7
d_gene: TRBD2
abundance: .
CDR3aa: CASSMRDFGGEQYF
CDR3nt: TGTGCCAGTAGCATGCGGGACTTCGGGGGGGAGCAGTACTTC

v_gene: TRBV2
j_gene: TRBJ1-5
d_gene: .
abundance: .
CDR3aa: CASMTGSHQPQHF
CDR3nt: TGTGCCAGCATGACAGGTTCACATCAGCCCCAGCATTTT

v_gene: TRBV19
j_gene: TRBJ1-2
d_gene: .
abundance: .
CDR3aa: CASSPLDSERLYGYTF
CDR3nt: TGTGCCAGTAGTCCCCTTGACAGCGAACGACTGTATGGCTACACCTTC

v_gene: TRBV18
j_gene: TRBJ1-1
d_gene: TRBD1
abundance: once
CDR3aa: CASSAPGTGNTEAFF
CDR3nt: TGTGCCAGCTCAGCCCCCGGGACAGGGAACACTGAAGCTTTCTTT

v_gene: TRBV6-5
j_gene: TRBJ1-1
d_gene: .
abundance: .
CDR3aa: CASSYSTVSEAFF
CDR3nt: TGTGCCAGCAGTTACTCGACGGTCTCTGAAGCTTTCTTT

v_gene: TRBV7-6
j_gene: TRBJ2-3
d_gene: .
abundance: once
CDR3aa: CASSLSSAGGTSTDTQYF
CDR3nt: TGTGCCAGCAGCTTATCCAGTGCTGGGGGGACAAGCACAGATACGCAGTATTTT

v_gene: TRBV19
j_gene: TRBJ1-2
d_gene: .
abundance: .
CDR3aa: CASTDLRDGTGNYGYTF
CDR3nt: TGTGCCAGTACCGACCTCAGAGACGGAACTGGAAACTATGGCTACACCTTC

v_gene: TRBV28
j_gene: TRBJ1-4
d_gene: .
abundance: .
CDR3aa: CASKRGREKLFF
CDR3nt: TGTGCCAGCAAAAGGGGGAGAGAAAAACTGTTTTTT

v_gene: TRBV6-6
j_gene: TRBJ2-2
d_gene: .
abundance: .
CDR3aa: CASSSQTTGELFF
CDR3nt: TGTGCCAGCAGTTCGCAGACGACCGGGGAGCTGTTTTTT

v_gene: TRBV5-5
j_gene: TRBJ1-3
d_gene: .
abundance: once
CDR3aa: CASSLRRGGGPQGNTIYF
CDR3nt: TGTGCCAGCAGCTTACGGCGCGGTGGAGGACCGCAAGGAAACACCATATATTTT

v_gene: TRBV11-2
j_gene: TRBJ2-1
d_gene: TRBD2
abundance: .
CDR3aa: CASSALTSGGASYNEQFF
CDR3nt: TGTGCCAGCAGCGCTCTGACTAGCGGGGGGGCATCCTACAATGAGCAGTTCTTC

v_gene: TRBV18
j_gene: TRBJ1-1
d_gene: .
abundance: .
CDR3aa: CASLTSATAEAFF
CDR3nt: TGTGCCAGCTTAACGAGCGCTACCGCTGAAGCTTTCTTT

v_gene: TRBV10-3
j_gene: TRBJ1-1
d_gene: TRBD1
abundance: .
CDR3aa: CAIGDRGMNTEAFF
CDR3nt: TGTGCCATCGGGGACAGGGGAATGAACACTGAAGCTTTCTTT

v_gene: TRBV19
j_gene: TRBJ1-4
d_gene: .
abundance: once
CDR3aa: CASTGRGGWGEKLFF
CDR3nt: TGTGCCAGTACCGGCAGAGGTGGTTGGGGAGAAAAACTGTTTTTT

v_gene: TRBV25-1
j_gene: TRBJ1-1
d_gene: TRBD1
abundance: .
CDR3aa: CASSDRQGGTEAFF
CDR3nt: TGTGCCAGCAGTGACAGACAGGGAGGCACTGAAGCTTTCTTT

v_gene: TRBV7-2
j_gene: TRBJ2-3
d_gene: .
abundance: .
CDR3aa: CASSFYGDTQYF
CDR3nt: TGTGCCAGCAGCTTCTACGGGGATACGCAGTATTTT

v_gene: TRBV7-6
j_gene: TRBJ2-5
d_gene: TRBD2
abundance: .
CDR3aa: CASSPRLAGGVQYF
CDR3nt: TGTGCCAGCAGCCCCCGACTAGCGGGGGGGGTCCAGTACTTC

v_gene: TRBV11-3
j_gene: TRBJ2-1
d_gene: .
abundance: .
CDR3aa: CASSLGVNEQFF
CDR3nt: TGTGCCAGCAGCTTGGGAGTAAATGAGCAGTTCTTC

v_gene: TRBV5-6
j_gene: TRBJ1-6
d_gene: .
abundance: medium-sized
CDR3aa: CASSLTLNSPLHF
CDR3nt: TGTGCCAGCAGCTTGACCCTAAATTCACCCCTCCACTTT

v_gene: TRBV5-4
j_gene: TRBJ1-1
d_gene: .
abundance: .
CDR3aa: CASSLAGIPSEAFF
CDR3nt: TGTGCCAGCAGCTTAGCAGGGATCCCCTCTGAAGCTTTCTTT

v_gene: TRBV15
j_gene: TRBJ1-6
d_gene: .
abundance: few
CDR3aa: CATSRDPQGNSPLHF
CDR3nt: TGTGCCACCAGCAGAGATCCGCAAGGGAATTCACCCCTCCACTTT

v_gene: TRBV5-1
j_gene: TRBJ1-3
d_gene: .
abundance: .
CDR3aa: CASSLAPDNGNTIYF
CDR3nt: TGCGCCAGCAGCTTGGCCCCCGACAATGGAAACACCATATATTTT

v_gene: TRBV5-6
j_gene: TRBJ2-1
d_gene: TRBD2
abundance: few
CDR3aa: CASSNEYFGGTRRSAEQFF
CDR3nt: TGTGCCAGCAGCAACGAATATTTTGGCGGGACTAGGAGGAGTGCTGAGCAGTTCTTC

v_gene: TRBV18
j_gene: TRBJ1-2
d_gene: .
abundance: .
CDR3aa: CASSPGVLEGYTF
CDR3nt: TGTGCCAGCTCACCAGGGGTTTTAGAGGGCTACACCTTC

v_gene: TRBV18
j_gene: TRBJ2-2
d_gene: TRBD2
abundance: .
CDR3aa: CASSPHPSGDAGELFF
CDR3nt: TGTGCCAGCTCACCACATCCTAGCGGGGACGCCGGGGAGCTGTTTTTT

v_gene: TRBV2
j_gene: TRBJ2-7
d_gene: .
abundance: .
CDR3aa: CASSTGTADSYEQYF
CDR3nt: TGTGCCAGCAGCACAGGGACGGCCGACTCCTACGAGCAGTACTTC

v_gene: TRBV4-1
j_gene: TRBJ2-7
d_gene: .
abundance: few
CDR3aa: CASSQGVWGDYEQYF
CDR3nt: TGCGCCAGCAGCCAAGGAGTATGGGGCGACTACGAGCAGTACTTC

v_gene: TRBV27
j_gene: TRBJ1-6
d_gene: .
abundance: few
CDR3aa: CASSSAPQYSPLHF
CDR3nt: TGTGCCAGCTCCTCCGCTCCCCAGTATTCACCCCTCCACTTT

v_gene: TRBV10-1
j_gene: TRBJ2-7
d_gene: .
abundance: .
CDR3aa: CASSERESYEQYF
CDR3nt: TGCGCCAGCAGTGAGAGGGAGTCCTACGAGCAGTACTTC

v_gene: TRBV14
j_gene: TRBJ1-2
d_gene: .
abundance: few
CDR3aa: CASSSEHGQIYGYTF
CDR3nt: TGTGCCAGCAGTTCTGAGCATGGGCAGATCTATGGCTACACCTTC

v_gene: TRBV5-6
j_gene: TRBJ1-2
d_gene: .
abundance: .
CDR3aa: CASSLVRGGLGYTF
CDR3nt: TGTGCCAGCAGCTTGGTTCGGGGGGGACTTGGCTACACCTTC

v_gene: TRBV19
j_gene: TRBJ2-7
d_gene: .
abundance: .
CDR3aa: CASSQGQQYEQYF
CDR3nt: TGTGCCAGTAGTCAGGGGCAGCAATACGAGCAGTACTTC

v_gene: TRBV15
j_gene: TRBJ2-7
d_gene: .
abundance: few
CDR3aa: CATSRRGNNEQYF
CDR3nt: TGTGCCACCAGCCGACGGGGGAACAACGAGCAGTACTTC

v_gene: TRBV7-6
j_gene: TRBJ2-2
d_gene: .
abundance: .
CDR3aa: CASSGADRNTGELFF
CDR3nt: TGTGCCAGCAGCGGAGCTGACAGGAACACCGGGGAGCTGTTTTTT

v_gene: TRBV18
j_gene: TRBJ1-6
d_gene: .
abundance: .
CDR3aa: CASSPQSGDNHSPLHF
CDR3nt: TGTGCCAGCTCACCACAATCCGGGGACAATCATTCACCCCTCCACTTT

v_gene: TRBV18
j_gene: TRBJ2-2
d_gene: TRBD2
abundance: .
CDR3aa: CASSPSVQTGGGELFF
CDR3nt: TGTGCCAGCTCACCCTCCGTTCAAACGGGAGGCGGGGAGCTGTTTTTT

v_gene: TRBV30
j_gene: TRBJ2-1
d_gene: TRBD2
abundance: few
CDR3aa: CASQLGGGGYEQFF
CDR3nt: TGTGCCTCACAACTGGGGGGGGGTGGATATGAGCAGTTCTTC

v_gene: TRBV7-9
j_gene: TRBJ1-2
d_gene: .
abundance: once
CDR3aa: CASSLEARSGRGYTF
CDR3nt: TGTGCCAGCAGCTTAGAGGCCCGATCCGGCCGGGGCTACACCTTC

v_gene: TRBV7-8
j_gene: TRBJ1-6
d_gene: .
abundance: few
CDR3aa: CASSYKGTENSPLHF
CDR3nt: TGTGCCAGCAGTTACAAAGGGACGGAAAATTCACCCCTCCACTTT

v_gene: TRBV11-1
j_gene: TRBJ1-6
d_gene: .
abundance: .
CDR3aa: CASSLERGKSPLHF
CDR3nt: TGTGCCAGCAGCTTAGAAAGGGGCAAGTCACCCCTCCACTTT

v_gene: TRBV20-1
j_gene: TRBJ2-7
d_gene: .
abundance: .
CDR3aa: CSARTGYEQYF
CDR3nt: TGCAGTGCTAGAACAGGGTACGAGCAGTACTTC

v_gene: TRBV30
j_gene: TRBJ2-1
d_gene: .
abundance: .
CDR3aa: CACNYQKTYNEQFF
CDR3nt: TGTGCCTGCAACTATCAGAAGACCTACAATGAGCAGTTCTTC

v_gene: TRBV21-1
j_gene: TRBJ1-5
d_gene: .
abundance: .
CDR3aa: CASSTKTGTSNQPQHF
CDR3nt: TGTGCCAGCAGCACTAAGACAGGGACCAGCAATCAGCCCCAGCATTTT

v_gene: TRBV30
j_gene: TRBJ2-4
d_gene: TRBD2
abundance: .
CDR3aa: CAWHPRLAVTKNIQYF
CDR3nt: TGTGCCTGGCACCCGCGGCTAGCGGTGACCAAAAACATTCAGTACTTC

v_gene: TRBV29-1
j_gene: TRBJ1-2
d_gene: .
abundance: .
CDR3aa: CSVDYRNYGYTF
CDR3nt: TGCAGCGTTGATTACAGGAACTATGGCTACACCTTC

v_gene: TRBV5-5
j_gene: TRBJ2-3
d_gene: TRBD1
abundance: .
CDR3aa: CASFGRDRSHFTQYF
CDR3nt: TGTGCCAGTTTTGGGCGGGACAGGTCTCACTTTACGCAGTATTTT

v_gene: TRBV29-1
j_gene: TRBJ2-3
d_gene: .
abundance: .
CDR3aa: CSASGPSTDTQYF
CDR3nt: TGCAGCGCCTCGGGGCCTAGCACAGATACGCAGTATTTT

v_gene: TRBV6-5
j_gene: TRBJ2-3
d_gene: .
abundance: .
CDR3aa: CASSYSSWGDTQYF
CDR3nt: TGTGCCAGCAGTTACTCGAGCTGGGGGGATACGCAGTATTTT

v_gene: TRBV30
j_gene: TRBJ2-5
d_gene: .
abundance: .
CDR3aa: CAWGQRETQYF
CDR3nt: TGTGCCTGGGGACAGCGAGAGACCCAGTACTTC

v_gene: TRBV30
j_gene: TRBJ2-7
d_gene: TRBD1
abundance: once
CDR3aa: CAWSGPTGDAQYF
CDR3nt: TGTGCCTGGAGTGGACCAACAGGGGACGCGCAGTACTTC

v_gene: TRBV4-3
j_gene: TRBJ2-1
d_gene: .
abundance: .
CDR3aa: CASSQDPQGSYNEQFF
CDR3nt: TGCGCCAGCAGCCAAGATCCGCAGGGCTCCTACAATGAGCAGTTCTTC

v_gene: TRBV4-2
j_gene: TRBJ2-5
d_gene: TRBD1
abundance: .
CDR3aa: CASSQGTGKGTQYF
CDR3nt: TGTGCCAGCAGCCAAGGGACAGGGAAAGGGACCCAGTACTTC

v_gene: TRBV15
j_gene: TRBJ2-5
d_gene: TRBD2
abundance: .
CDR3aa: CATSRGTSGGWETQYF
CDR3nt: TGTGCCACCAGCAGGGGGACTAGCGGGGGTTGGGAGACCCAGTACTTC